The clone carrying this TCR beta chain was recorded once. The target antigen is unknown. One base separates it from a far larger clone, so it is likely a read error. The record originates from a study of blood T cells in healthy people across ages. The overall study: There was about one barcoded beta molecule captured by template switching per two T cells. Study results and caveats: The study found more naive CD4+ cells and higher diversity in long-lived than aged donors. The recorded TCR beta diversity per million T cells decreased in a roughly linear manner with age.

The CDR3 loop spans 11 amino acids. Germline CDR1 and CDR2: SGHTA and FQGNSA. A second PCR of 7 to 11 cycles used a sample-barcoded 5' primer and a J-beta primer mix. Each cDNA molecule carried a tag from a template-switch adaptor that contained 12 random nucleotides. One entry per CDR3 protein, called by TCRdb with MiXCR from the 5' RACE reads. The table lists 700,000 to 1,000,000 distinct CDR3 sequences, roughly 44% of them singletons, with nearly 20% in the top ten. The source of this sequence is a man aged 60 to 69 in good health. Sample: blood. The chain joins TRBV7-2 to TRBJ2-7; D ambiguous. The CDR3 region has the DNA TGTGCCAGCAGCTCAGCCTACAAGCAGTACTTC. Translation gives CASSSAYKQYF.